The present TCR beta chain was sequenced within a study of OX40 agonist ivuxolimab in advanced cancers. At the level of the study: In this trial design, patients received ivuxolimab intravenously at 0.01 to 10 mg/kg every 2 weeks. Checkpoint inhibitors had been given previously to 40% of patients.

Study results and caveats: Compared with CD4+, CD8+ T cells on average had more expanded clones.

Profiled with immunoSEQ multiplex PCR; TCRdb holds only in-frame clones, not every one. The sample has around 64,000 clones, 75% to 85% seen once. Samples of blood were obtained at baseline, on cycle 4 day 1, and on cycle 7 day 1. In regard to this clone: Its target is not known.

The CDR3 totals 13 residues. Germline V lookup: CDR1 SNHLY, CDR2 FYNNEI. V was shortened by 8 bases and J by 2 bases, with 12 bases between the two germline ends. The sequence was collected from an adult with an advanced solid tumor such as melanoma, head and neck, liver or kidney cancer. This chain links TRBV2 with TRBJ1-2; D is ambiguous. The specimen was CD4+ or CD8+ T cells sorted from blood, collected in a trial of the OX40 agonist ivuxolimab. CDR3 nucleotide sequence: TGTGCCAGCGTGAGGACGGAGAACTATGGCTACACCTTC. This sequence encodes CASVRTENYGYTF.